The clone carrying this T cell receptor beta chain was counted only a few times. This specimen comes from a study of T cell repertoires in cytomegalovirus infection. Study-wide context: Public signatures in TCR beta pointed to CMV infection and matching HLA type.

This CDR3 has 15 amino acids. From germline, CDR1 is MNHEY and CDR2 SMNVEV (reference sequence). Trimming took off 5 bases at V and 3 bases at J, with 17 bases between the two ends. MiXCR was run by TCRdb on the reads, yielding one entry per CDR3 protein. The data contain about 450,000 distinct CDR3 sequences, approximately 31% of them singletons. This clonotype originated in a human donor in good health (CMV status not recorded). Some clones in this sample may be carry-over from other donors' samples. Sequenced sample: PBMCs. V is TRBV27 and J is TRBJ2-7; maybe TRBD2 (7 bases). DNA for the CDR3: TGTGCCAGCAGTGCGGGGGCTAGCGGAGTCTACGAGCAGTACTTC. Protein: CASSAGASGVYEQYF.